These 10 T cell receptor beta chains were sequenced from one sample in a study of cytomegalovirus exposure and HLA in healthy donors. The primer mix had 60 Vbeta and 13 Jbeta primers. The table came from immunoSEQ multiplex PCR; TCRdb's copy has only in-frame clones and leaves some out. The data contain around 91,000 clones, around four fifths of them seen just once; the ten biggest clones take up about 4.4%. Sample: PBMCs. The receptor set was obtained from a male donor in good health and CMV-seropositive.

This chain connects TRBV19 to TRBJ2-1, with D perhaps matching TRBD2 (6 bases). Germline CDR1 reads LNHDA; CDR2 reads SQIVND (reference sequence). Trimming left V 5 bases short and J 3 bases short, with 8 bases between. The CDR3 contains 13 residues. In DNA form, the CDR3 reads TGTGCCAGTAGTCTAGCGTTCTACAATGAGCAGTTCTTC. It yields the protein CASSLAFYNEQFF.

CDR3 DNA: TGTGCCAGCTCCCTTCGTAGGGGGCTTGGCAATCAGCCCCAGCATTTT. Protein: CASSLRRGLGNQPQHF. The rearrangement uses TRBV27 and TRBJ1-5; 7 bases fit TRBD1. The CDR3 consists of 16 residues. Germline V lookup: CDR1 MNHEY, CDR2 SMNVEV (reference sequence). Trimming removed 8 bases from V and 2 bases from J; junction bases left unmatched: 12.

The V gene is TRBV29-1, the J gene TRBJ2-1; 11 bases agree with TRBD1. Trimming at V came to 7 bases and at J to 10 bases, leaving 9 bases not matched to a gene. The CDR3 loop spans 13 amino acids. The V gene's germline CDR1 is SQVTM and CDR2 ANQGSEA. CDR3 region: CSAARTGGREQFF. In nucleotides, the CDR3 is TGCAGCGCTGCCAGGACAGGGGGCAGGGAGCAGTTCTTC.

The table lists this clone with a few counts. This chain joins TRBV14 and TRBJ2-1; the match to TRBD2 covers 7 bases. There are 16 residues in the CDR3. Germline-derived CDR1 and CDR2 are SGHDN and FVKESK. V shed 5 bases and J 1 base; nucleotides not matched to a gene: 8. CDR3 sequence: CASSVGWRGSYNEQFF. CDR3 in DNA: TGTGCCAGCAGCGTCGGCTGGCGGGGGTCCTACAATGAGCAGTTCTTC. Full variable domain (remainder filled in from reference TRBV14 and TRBJ2-1): EAGVTQFPSHSVIEKGQTVTLRCDPISGHDNLYWYRRVMGKEIKFLLHFVKESKQDESGMPNNRFLAERTGGTYSTLKVQPAELEDSGVYFCASSVGWRGSYNEQFFGPGTRLTVL.

This chain connects TRBV5-1 to TRBJ2-1; a possible D gene is TRBD1 (6 bases). Germline-derived CDR1 and CDR2 are SGHRS and YFSETQ. The V end lost 4 bases, the J end lost 3 bases, and 17 bases lay between the germline ends. The length of the CDR3 is 16 residues. The CDR3 loop is CASSLLGRDNYNEQFF. The CDR3 DNA sequence: TGCGCCAGCAGCCTCCTCGGTCGGGACAACTACAATGAGCAGTTCTTC.

This clone was counted only a few times. The V gene is TRBV9, the J gene TRBJ2-6; D is unclear. V gave up 3 bases and J gave up 0 bases, with 10 bases separating them. The CDR3 totals 16 residues. Germline-derived CDR1 and CDR2 are SGDLS and YYNGEE. The CDR3 sequence: CASSATWASGANVLTF. The CDR3 nucleotides read TGTGCCAGCAGCGCCACTTGGGCCTCTGGGGCCAACGTCCTGACTTTC.

The V and J genes are TRBV28 and TRBJ1-2; unclear D gene. V lost 6 bases to trimming and J lost 9 bases, with 20 bases between them. CDR3 length equals 14 residues. Germline V gene lookup returns CDR1 MDHEN and CDR2 SYDVKM. The CDR3 sequence is CASSLNKPYPSYTF. The CDR3 DNA follows: TGTGCCAGCAGCCTAAATAAACCCTATCCTAGCTACACCTTC.

V and J are TRBV28 and TRBJ2-7; a possible D gene is TRBD1 (5 bases). Germline V gives CDR1 MDHEN, CDR2 SYDVKM. The CDR3 is 17 residues long. With 5 bases removed from V and 2 bases from J, the gap between germline ends came to 22 bases. As DNA, the CDR3 is TGTGCCAGCAGTCCCTCCATTCTAAGGGGAAGGACCTACGAGCAGTACTTC. Its translation: CASSPSILRGRTYEQYF.

This clone was counted only a few times. The chain has TRBV5-1 and TRBJ2-2, with D hard to call. CDR1 and CDR2 (germline): SGHRS, YFSETQ. CDR3 length: 13 amino acids. The V end was cut by 4 bases, the J end by 6 bases, with 10 bases between. The CDR3 DNA follows: TGCGCCAGCAGCCTAGAGTTTGCCGGGGAGCTGTTTTTT. Translated, it gives CASSLEFAGELFF.

CDR3 coding DNA: TGTGCCAGCTCACCAAACTGGCGGGAGCAGTACTTC. Translation: CASSPNWREQYF. The genes are TRBV18 and TRBJ2-7; no definite D call. The CDR3 runs to 12 residues. V was shortened by 2 bases and J by 7 bases, with 9 bases between the two germline ends. Germline V gene lookup returns CDR1 KGHSH and CDR2 LQKENI.